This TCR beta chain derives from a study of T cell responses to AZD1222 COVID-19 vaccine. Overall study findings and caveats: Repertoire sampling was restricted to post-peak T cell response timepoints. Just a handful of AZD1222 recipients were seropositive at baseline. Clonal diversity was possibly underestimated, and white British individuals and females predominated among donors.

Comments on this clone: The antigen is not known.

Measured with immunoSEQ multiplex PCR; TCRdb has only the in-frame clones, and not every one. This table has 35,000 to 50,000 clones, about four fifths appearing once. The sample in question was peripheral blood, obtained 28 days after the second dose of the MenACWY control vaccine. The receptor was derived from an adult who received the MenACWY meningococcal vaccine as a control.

As DNA, the CDR3 is TGTGCCTCTTTTAACACTGAAGCTTTCTTT. It is translated as CASFNTEAFF. This chain links TRBV7-9 with TRBJ1-1; D remains ambiguous. CDR1 SEHNR and CDR2 FQNEAQ come from the germline V gene (reference sequence). The CDR3 is made up of 10 amino acids. The V end lost 11 bases, the J end lost 2 bases, and 6 bases lay between the germline ends.